Presented here are 4 T cell receptor beta chains from one specimen sequenced in a study of blood T cell repertoires in COVID-19. TCRdb's copy holds only in-frame clones and misses some; the assay was immunoSEQ multiplex PCR. The data contain nearly 80,000 clones, less than 90% of them singletons. Sequencing was carried out using peripheral blood. The receptor source for this set is a man aged 55 to 69 with active or convalescent COVID-19.

The V call is TRBV23-1, the J call TRBJ1-1, with 7 bases lining up with TRBD1. TRBV23-1 is an ORF, with its function uncertain. The CDR3 length is 17 residues. The V gene end was trimmed by 1 base and the J gene end by 1 base; junction bases not matched to a gene: 9. The CDR3 loop is CASSQYQQGSANTEAFF. CDR3 DNA sequence: TGCGCCAGCAGTCAATACCAACAGGGGTCCGCGAACACTGAAGCTTTCTTT.

The chain joins TRBV24-1 to TRBJ2-1, with no clear D. The CDR3 loop spans 14 amino acids. Germline CDR1 KGHDR, CDR2 SFDVKD. Trimming left V 4 bases short and J 10 bases short, with 16 bases between. CDR3 nucleotide sequence: TGTGCCACCAGTGACCCAGCCTATGGGCAGGAGCAGTTCTTC. This encodes CATSDPAYGQEQFF.

The chain couples TRBV28 to TRBJ2-2; possibly TRBD1 for D (5 bases). The CDR3 runs to 15 residues. Trimming cost V 5 bases and J 1 base, with 11 bases left between them. Germline V gene data show CDR1 as MDHEN and CDR2 as SYDVKM. CDR3 nucleotides: TGTGCCAGCAGTGCAGGACACCTGAACACCGGGGAGCTGTTTTTT. Its protein is CASSAGHLNTGELFF.

The V gene is TRBV2, the J gene TRBJ1-2; D gene uncertain. Trimming took off 6 bases at V and 4 bases at J, with 9 bases between the two ends. The CDR3 totals 12 residues. Germline V CDR1 and CDR2: SNHLY, FYNNEI. CDR3 in DNA: TGTGCCAGCAGGGCCACCCCCTATGGCTACACCTTC. It encodes CASRATPYGYTF.